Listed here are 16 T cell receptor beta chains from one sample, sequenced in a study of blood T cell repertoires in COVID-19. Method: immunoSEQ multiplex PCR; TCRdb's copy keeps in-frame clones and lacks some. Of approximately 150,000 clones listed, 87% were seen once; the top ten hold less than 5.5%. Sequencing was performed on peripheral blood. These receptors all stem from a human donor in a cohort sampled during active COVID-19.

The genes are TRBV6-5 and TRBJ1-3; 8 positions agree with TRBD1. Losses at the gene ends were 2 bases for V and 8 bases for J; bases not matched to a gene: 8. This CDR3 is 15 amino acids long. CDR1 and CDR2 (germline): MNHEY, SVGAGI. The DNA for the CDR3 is TGTGCCAGCAGTTACGGGGGACAGGTTCTCTACACCATATATTTT. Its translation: CASSYGGQVLYTIYF.

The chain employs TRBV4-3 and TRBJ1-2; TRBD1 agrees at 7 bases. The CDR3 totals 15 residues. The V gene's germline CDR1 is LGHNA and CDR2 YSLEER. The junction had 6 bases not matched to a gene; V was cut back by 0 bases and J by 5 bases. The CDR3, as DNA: TGCGCCAGCAGCCAAGATGGGGCAGGGGGATATGGCTACACCTTC. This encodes CASSQDGAGGYGYTF.

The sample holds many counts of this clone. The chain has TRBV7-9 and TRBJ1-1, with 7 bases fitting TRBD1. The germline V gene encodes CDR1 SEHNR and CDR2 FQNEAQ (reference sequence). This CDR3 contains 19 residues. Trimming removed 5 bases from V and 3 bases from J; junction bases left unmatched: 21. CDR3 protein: CASSALGGRTGTADTEAFF. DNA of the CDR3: TGTGCCAGCAGCGCTCTGGGAGGTCGAACAGGGACAGCGGACACTGAAGCTTTCTTT.

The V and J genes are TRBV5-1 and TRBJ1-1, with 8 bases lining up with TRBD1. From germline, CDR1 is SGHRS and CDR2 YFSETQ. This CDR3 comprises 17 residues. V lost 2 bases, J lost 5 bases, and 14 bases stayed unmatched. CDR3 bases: TGCGCCAGCAGCTTTTTCTTCGGACAGGGTCAGGATACTGAAGCTTTCTTT. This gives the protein CASSFFFGQGQDTEAFF.

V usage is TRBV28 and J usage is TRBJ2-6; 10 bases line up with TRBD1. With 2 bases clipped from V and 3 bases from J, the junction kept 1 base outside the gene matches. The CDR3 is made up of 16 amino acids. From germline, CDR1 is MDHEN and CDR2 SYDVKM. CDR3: CASSLGTGDGANVLTF. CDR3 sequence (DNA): TGTGCCAGCAGTTTAGGGACAGGGGATGGGGCCAACGTCCTGACTTTC.

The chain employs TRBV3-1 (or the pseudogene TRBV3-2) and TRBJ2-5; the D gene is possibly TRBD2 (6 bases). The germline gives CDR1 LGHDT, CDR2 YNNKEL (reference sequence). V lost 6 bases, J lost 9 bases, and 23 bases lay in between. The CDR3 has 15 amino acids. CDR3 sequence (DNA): TGTGCCAGCAGATATGAGGCGGGGCGGAACGGGGCCCAGTACTTC. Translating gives CASRYEAGRNGAQYF.

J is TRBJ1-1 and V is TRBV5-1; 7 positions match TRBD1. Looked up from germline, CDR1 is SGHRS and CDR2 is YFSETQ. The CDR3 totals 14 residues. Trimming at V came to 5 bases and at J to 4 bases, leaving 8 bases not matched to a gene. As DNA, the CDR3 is TGCGCCAGCAGTCCCCAGGGGGACGGCACTGAAGCTTTCTTT. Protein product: CASSPQGDGTEAFF.

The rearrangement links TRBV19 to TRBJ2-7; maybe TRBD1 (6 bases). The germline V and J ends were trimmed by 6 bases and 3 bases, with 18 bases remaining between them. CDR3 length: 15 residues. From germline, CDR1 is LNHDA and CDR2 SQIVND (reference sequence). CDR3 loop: CASSRGHGPLYEQYF. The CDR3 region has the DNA TGTGCCAGTAGCCGGGGACATGGCCCACTCTACGAGCAGTACTTC.

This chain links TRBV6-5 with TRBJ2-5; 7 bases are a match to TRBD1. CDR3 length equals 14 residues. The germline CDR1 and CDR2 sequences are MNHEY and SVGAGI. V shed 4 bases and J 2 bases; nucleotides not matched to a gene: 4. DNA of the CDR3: TGTGCCAGCAGTTTTACAGGGGAACAAGAGACCCAGTACTTC. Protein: CASSFTGEQETQYF.

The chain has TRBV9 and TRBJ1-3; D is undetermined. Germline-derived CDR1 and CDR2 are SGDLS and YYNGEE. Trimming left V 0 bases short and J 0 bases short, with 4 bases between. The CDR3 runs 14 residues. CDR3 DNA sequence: TGTGCCAGCAGCGTAGACGGCTCTGGAAACACCATATATTTT. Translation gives CASSVDGSGNTIYF.

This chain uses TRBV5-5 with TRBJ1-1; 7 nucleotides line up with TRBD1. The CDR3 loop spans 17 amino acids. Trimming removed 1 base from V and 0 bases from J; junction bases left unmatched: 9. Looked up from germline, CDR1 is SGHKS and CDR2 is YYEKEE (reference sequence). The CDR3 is CASSLLRQGAVNTEAFF. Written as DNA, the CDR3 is TGTGCCAGCAGCTTGCTCCGACAGGGCGCCGTGAACACTGAAGCTTTCTTT.

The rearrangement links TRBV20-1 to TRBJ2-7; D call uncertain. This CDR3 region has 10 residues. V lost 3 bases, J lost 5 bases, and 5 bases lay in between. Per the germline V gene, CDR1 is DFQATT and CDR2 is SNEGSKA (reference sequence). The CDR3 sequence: CSARRDEQYF. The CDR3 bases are TGCAGTGCTAGGAGAGACGAGCAGTACTTC.

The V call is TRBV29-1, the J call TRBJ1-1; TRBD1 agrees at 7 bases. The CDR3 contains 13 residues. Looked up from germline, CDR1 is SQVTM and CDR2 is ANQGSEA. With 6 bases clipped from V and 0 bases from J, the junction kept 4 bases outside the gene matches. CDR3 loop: CSVGGQLNTEAFF. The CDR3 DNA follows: TGCAGCGTCGGGGGACAGCTGAACACTGAAGCTTTCTTT.

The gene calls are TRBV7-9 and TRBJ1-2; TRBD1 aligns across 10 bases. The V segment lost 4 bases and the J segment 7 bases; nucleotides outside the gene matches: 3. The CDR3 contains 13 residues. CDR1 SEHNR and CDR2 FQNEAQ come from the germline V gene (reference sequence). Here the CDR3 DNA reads TGTGCCAGCAGCTACCGGGACAGGGGTGGCTACACCTTC. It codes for CASSYRDRGGYTF. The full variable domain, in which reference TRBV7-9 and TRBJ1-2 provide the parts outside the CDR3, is DTGVSQNPRHKITKRGQNVTFRCDPISEHNRLYWYRQTLGQGPEFLTYFQNEAQLEKSRLLSDRFSAERPKGSFSTLEIQRTEQGDSAMYLCASSYRDRGGYTFGSGTRLTVV.

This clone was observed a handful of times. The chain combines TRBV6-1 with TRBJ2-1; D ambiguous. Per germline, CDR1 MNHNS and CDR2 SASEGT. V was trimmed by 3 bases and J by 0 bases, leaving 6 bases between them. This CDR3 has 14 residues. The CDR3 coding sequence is TGTGCCAGCAGTGAGCGTAGCTCCTACAATGAGCAGTTCTTC. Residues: CASSERSSYNEQFF.

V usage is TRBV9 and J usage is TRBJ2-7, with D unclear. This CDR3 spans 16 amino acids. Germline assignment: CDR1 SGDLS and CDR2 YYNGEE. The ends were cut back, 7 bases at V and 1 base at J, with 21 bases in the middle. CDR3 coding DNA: TGTGCCAGCCTTCGACCCCGGCGGATTCCTTCCTACGAGCAGTACTTC. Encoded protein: CASLRPRRIPSYEQYF.